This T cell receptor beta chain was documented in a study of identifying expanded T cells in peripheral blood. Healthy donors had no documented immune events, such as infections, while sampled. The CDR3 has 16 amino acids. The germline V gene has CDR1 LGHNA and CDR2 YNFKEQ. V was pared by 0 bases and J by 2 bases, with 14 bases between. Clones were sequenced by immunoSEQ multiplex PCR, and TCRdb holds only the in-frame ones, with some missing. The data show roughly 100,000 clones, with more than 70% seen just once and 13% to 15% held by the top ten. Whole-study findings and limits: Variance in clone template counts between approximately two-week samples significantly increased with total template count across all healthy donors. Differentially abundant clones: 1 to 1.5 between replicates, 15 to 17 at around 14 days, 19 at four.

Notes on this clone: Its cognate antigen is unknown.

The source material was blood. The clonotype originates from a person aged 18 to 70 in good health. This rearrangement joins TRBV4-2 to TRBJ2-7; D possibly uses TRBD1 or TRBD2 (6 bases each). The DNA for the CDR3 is TGTGCCAGCAGCCAAGATAATGGCCGGGGGCCCTACGAGCAGTACTTC. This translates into CASSQDNGRGPYEQYF.